This T cell receptor beta chain stems from a study of T cells in Graves' hyperthyroidism and ophthalmopathy (dated by TCRdb to the late 2010s). Background on the whole study: Peripheral blood samples were taken at the time of initial diagnosis, prior to any treatment. The approximately 95 discovery patients were divided at random into training and test sets in a 7:3 ratio. The paper reports TCR Vbeta CDR3 sequencing of 140 or so peripheral blood samples: fewer than 50 ophthalmopathy, fewer than 80 hyperthyroidism and around 17 progressor patients. To identify distinguishing TCR V-J signatures, a discovery cohort of around 100 patients was used, comprising 43 with Graves' ophthalmopathy and roughly 60 with stable Graves' hyperthyroidism. Following sampling, methimazole starting at 30 mg daily was given to hyperthyroidism patients, and high-dose intravenous methylprednisolone was given to ophthalmopathy patients. In about 6 Graves' hyperthyroidism patients, the study also compared T-cell repertoires from thyroid tissue with T-cell repertoires from blood. Whether ophthalmopathy could be predicted prospectively was tested in an independent validation cohort made up of about 18 hyperthyroidism patients plus 17 patients who later progressed to ophthalmopathy. What the study reported, not specific to this receptor: Sample size was not statistically predetermined, and blinding of investigators to group allocation was not performed. Ophthalmopathy was separated from stable hyperthyroidism by a 13 V-J signature model, with around 90% sensitivity and about 81% specificity obtained in cross-validation and 80%/75% obtained in testing. Most expanded thyroid clonotypes (frequency above 0.001) were also detected in blood, suggesting blood repertoires may reflect thyroid immune responses. In validation, the model predicted progression to ophthalmopathy with around 71% sensitivity and around 72% specificity, a median of about 6.7 months before onset.

Via the germline V gene (reference sequence), CDR1 is LNHDA and CDR2 SQIVND. From the cysteine up to the phenylalanine, the CDR3 has a length of 15 residues. Just CDR3 DNA is preserved here, 45 bases in frame from base 1. V loses 1 base of germline sequence and J loses 0 bases, and the interval between the two ends is 8 bases. Amplification of TCR beta CDR3 regions was carried out from RNA transcripts. The first round of RT-PCR for the TCR CDR3 was performed with the HTBI primer set and the Qiagen OneStep RT-PCR kit. A second multiplex PCR round built the libraries, followed by size selection and purification. The libraries were sequenced on an Illumina HiSeq2000 using paired-end 100 bp reads. The authors' pipeline ran thus. SOAPnuke was used to process the raw data, removing reads that contained adapters or uncalled bases, had a mean Phred below 15, or lacked an exact match to the constant primer or identifier. High-quality paired reads were merged using COPE v1.2.5, and each unique nucleotide sequence was defined as a clonotype. Clonotypes were aligned to IMGT TRBV, TRBD and TRBJ reference segments using MiTCR v1.1. Analysis was restricted to V-J combinations with a frequency above 0.0001, which covered 98% to 99.2% of repertoires. The TCS score was defined as F50 (clonal expansion) divided by E x V (chaos), with BLOSUM62-based TCRdist calculated between CDR3 peptides within each V-J. Welch's t-statistics and random forest reduced roughly 500 V-J features to about 12, which were used in a naive Bayes classifier (R e1071). TCRdb reworked the public reads: Q25 trimming with fastp, MiXCR clone assembly, productive beta chains retained. Each CDR3 protein gets just one entry, which takes the most common genes and DNA from the rows behind it. V and J calls and clone size were set by TCRdb, not the authors. The sample yields nearly 250,000 distinct CDR3 sequences; roughly 15% were counted once. 25% to 30% of the sample comes from the top ten.

As for this clonotype: What antigen it recognizes has not been identified. Per-base quality was not reported, and no clone a single base away is much larger than it.

Ophthalmopathy patients had moderately to severely active disease, Clinical Activity Score of at least 3, NOSPECS grade of at least 4, and duration under 3 months. Patients with uncontrolled infections, other autoimmune diseases, pregnancy or lactation were excluded. Diagnoses were based on clinical symptoms, serum thyroxine and TRAb, thyroid ultrasound and orbital computed tomography. PBMCs were isolated from more than 9 ml of fresh peripheral blood by Ficoll-Paque density gradient centrifugation. Trizol reagent was used to extract total RNA, and RNA quality was then checked on an Agilent 2100 Bioanalyzer.

The sequenced material came from blood. The clonotype was recovered from a woman aged 18-29 years with Graves' ophthalmopathy. The V and J segments used are TRBV19 and TRBJ2-3; the D gene is possibly TRBD1 or TRBD2, each agreeing over 5 bases. The CDR3 loop reads CASSIAGLSTDTQYF. The DNA reads TGTGCCAGTAGTATAGCGGGGCTTAGCACAGATACGCAGTATTTT.